This T cell receptor (beta chain) came from a study of HIV-infected children after antiretroviral therapy interruption. On the study more broadly: Children were on planned treatment interruption or continuous treatment.

A 3' RACE protocol on RNA, with unique molecular identifiers, produced the TCR library. TCRdb used MiXCR to reprocess the 3' RACE reads, holding one entry per CDR3 protein. The repertoire holds about 83,000 distinct CDR3 sequences, with about 7.2% as singletons. V gave up 4 bases and J gave up 0 bases, with 14 bases separating them. Germline V gives CDR1 SGHRS, CDR2 YFSETQ. This CDR3 contains 16 residues. The treatment was: PENTA 11 planned treatment interruption arm or continuous ART arm. This clonotype was picked up a small number of times. The source was CD45RA+ CD4+ T cells from PBMCs, pooled from several time points, collected from a donor given antiretroviral therapy, either interrupted or continuous. Regarding subset: naive CD4+ CD45RA+ CD45RO- T cells. The clonotype comes from a pool of human donors with HIV. The rearrangement uses TRBV5-1 and TRBJ2-1; weak D call: TRBD2 (6 bases). The CDR3 region is CASSPAAGSSYNEQFF. CDR3 coding DNA: TGCGCCAGCAGCCCGGCGGCGGGGAGCTCCTACAATGAGCAGTTCTTC.